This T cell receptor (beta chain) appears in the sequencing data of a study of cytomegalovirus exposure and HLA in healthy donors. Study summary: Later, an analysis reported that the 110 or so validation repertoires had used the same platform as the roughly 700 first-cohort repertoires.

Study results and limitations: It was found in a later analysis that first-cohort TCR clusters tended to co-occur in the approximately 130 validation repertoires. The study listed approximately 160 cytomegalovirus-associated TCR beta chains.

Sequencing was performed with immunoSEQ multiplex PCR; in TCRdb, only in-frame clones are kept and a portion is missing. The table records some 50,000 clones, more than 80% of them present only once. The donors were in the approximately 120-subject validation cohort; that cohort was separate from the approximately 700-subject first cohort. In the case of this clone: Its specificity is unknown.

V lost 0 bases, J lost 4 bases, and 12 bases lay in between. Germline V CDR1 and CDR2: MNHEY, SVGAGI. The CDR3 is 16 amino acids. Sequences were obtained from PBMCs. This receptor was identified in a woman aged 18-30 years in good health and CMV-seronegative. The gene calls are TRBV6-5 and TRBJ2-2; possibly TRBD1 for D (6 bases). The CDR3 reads CASSYSSQGGTGELFF. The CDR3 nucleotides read TGTGCCAGCAGTTACTCGTCACAGGGTGGCACCGGGGAGCTGTTTTTT.